The 12 T cell receptor beta chains below were found in one sample sequenced in a study of a mutant IDH1 vaccine in newly diagnosed glioma. The table came from immunoSEQ multiplex PCR; TCRdb's copy has only in-frame clones and leaves some out. Counted here are roughly 57,000 clones, around 91% occurring once; the ten biggest clones make up 1.5% to 2.5%. Time point in this sample: week 11, during vaccination. Every vaccination contained 300 ug of the mutant IDH1 20-mer peptide and was paired with topical imiquimod. The antigens these receptors bind are not known. Material: PBMCs, obtained from a glioma patient whose treatment included an IDH1 peptide vaccine. The receptors stem from a man aged 40-49 years with glioma.

J is TRBJ1-1 and V is TRBV19; unclear D gene. The CDR3 spans 15 residues. CDR1 is LNHDA, CDR2 SQIVND, per germline (reference sequence). V was clipped by 3 bases and J by 0 bases, with 11 bases between them. In nucleotides, the CDR3 is TGTGCCAGTAGTATGCAGGCGGGGATGAACACTGAAGCTTTCTTT. Protein product: CASSMQAGMNTEAFF.

V is TRBV19 and J is TRBJ2-2; 7 positions match TRBD2. The CDR3 consists of 17 residues. Germline assignment: CDR1 LNHDA and CDR2 SQIVND (reference sequence). The trim removed 3 bases at V and 5 bases at J, leaving 12 bases unmatched. CDR3 sequence reads: CASSIRGGRFSTGELFF. The CDR3 DNA reads as TGTGCCAGTAGTATTCGGGGCGGGAGATTCAGTACCGGGGAGCTGTTTTTT.

A single count supports this clone. V is TRBV4-3 and J is TRBJ1-1, with a weak D call TRBD1 (5 bases). Trimming stripped 4 bases from V and 6 bases from J, with 15 bases between. The CDR3 totals 14 residues. Germline V gene lookup returns CDR1 LGHNA and CDR2 YSLEER. The CDR3 bases are TGCGCCAGCAGCCCCTTGGGGCGAGACCCTGAAGCTTTCTTT. Its protein is CASSPLGRDPEAFF.

The chain employs TRBV29-1 and TRBJ2-1; TRBD1 agrees at 7 bases. Germline CDR1 SQVTM, CDR2 ANQGSEA. The length of the CDR3 is 13 residues. V shed 6 bases, J shed 7 bases, and the junction held 9 bases outside the gene matches. The CDR3 sequence is CSVVRQGPNEQFF. DNA of the CDR3: TGCAGCGTGGTCAGACAGGGCCCGAATGAGCAGTTCTTC.

The chain links TRBV6-6 to TRBJ2-2, with no clear D. The CDR3 length is 16 residues. The V gene lost 0 bases and the J gene lost 0 bases, with 8 bases spanning the gap. CDR1 and CDR2 (germline): MNHNY, SVGAGI (reference sequence). The CDR3 region is CASSYSGVSNTGELFF. The CDR3 DNA follows: TGTGCCAGCAGTTACTCCGGAGTTTCGAACACCGGGGAGCTGTTTTTT.

The chain joins TRBV7-2 to TRBJ2-2; D is uncertain. Germline lookup yields CDR1 SGHTA and CDR2 FQGNSA. V lost 3 bases to trimming and J lost 2 bases, with 7 bases between them. This CDR3 has 14 residues. DNA of the CDR3: TGTGCCAGCAGCTTTCCGTTCAACACCGGGGAGCTGTTTTTT. Protein sequence: CASSFPFNTGELFF.

The V call is TRBV6-5, the J call TRBJ2-1; 16 positions agree with TRBD2. With V trimmed by 5 bases and J by 7 bases, 2 bases remained unmatched. Per the germline V gene, CDR1 is MNHEY and CDR2 is SVGAGI. The CDR3 loop spans 15 amino acids. The CDR3 loop is CASSAGLAGGNEQFF. DNA for the CDR3: TGTGCCAGCAGTGCGGGACTAGCGGGAGGGAATGAGCAGTTCTTC.

This chain joins TRBV5-4 and TRBJ2-6, with D possibly TRBD1 on 6 matching bases. With 4 bases removed from V and 4 bases from J, the gap between germline ends came to 12 bases. CDR3 length equals 15 residues. Germline V gene lookup returns CDR1 SGHNT and CDR2 YYREEE (reference sequence). CDR3 sequence (DNA): TGTGCCAGCAGCCGCACAGGGAACGGGGCCAACGTCCTGACTTTC. Translating it yields CASSRTGNGANVLTF.

This chain links TRBV15 with TRBJ2-1, with TRBD1 as a possible D gene (6 bases). V gave up 3 bases and J gave up 7 bases, with 13 bases separating them. The germline gives CDR1 LNHNV, CDR2 YYDKDF (reference sequence). The CDR3 loop spans 14 amino acids. CDR3 region: CATSRTGLGNEQFF. CDR3 nucleotide sequence: TGTGCCACCAGCAGGACAGGTTTAGGAAATGAGCAGTTCTTC.

V gene TRBV6-4 combines with J gene TRBJ1-1; D possibly corresponds to TRBD1 (5 bases). The CDR3 totals 14 residues. Trimming took off 0 bases at V and 5 bases at J, with 10 bases between the two ends. The V gene's germline CDR1 is MRHNA and CDR2 SNTAGT. The CDR3 region has the DNA TGTGCCAGCAGTGACTCTGGGCGGGGGACTGAAGCTTTCTTT. Translating it yields CASSDSGRGTEAFF.

The genes are TRBV5-8 and TRBJ2-3; perhaps TRBD1 as D (5 bases). The CDR3 extends over 14 amino acids. The V end lost 2 bases, the J end lost 0 bases, and 7 bases lay between the germline ends. Germline CDR1 is SGHTS and CDR2 is YDEGEE. CDR3 residues: CASSFQGSTDTQYF. In DNA, the CDR3 is TGTGCCAGCAGCTTCCAGGGAAGCACAGATACGCAGTATTTT.

The CDR3 bases are TGTGCCAGCAGTCCAAGCGGGCCTAGCACAGATACGCAGTATTTT. Translating gives CASSPSGPSTDTQYF. This chain connects TRBV2 to TRBJ2-3, with D possibly matching TRBD2 (6 bases). Germline V CDR1 and CDR2: SNHLY, FYNNEI. This CDR3 is built from 15 residues. The V and J ends lost 5 bases and 0 bases respectively, with 12 bases between them.